One sample yielded the 32 T cell receptor beta chains listed below, sequenced in a study of blood T cell repertoires in COVID-19. Repertoires were generated with immunoSEQ multiplex PCR, while TCRdb's copy carries only in-frame clones and drops some. The profile shows around 300,000 clones, about 90% of them singletons. Sequencing input: PBMCs or T cells enriched from blood (not recorded which). The receptors shown here come from a young man who had recovered from COVID-19.

The chain recombines TRBV5-1 with TRBJ2-5; 7 nucleotides match TRBD2. The CDR3 is 15 amino acids. V lost 0 bases to trimming and J lost 7 bases; unmatched junction nucleotides: 9. CDR1 is SGHRS and CDR2 is YFSETQ in the germline V gene. The CDR3, as DNA: TGCGCCAGCAGCTTGGGACTAGCTGGGATCGGGACCCAGTACTTC. This sequence encodes CASSLGLAGIGTQYF.

The genes are TRBV5-4 and TRBJ2-7; 9 bases map to TRBD2. V dropped 5 bases and J dropped 7; count of bases not matched to a gene: 7. Per the germline V gene, CDR1 is SGHNT and CDR2 is YYREEE (reference sequence). The CDR3 runs to 13 residues. The CDR3 DNA reads TGTGCCAGCAGGTGGCGGGGGGGCTATGAGCAGTACTTC. It translates to CASRWRGGYEQYF. Full variable domain (remainder filled in from reference TRBV5-4 and TRBJ2-7): ETGVTQSPTHLIKTRGQQVTLRCSSQSGHNTVSWYQQALGQGPQFIFQYYREEENGRGNFPPRFSGLQFPNYSSELNVNALELDDSALYLCASRWRGGYEQYFGPGTRLTVT.

This chain connects TRBV27 to TRBJ1-1, with D uncertain. V was cut by 6 bases and J by 6 bases, with 14 bases left in between. From germline, CDR1 is MNHEY and CDR2 SMNVEV (reference sequence). The CDR3 length is 13 residues. The CDR3 spells CASRLDRIAEAFF. The CDR3 DNA follows: TGTGCCAGCAGACTCGATAGAATCGCTGAAGCTTTCTTT.

The V and J genes are TRBV11-1 and TRBJ2-1, with TRBD1 identical over 7 bases. The CDR3 runs 13 residues. Germline values: CDR1 SGHAT, CDR2 FQDESV (reference sequence). Germline trimming cut 2 bases from V and 10 bases from J; bases unmatched to any gene: 5. CDR3 loop: CASSLTQGWEQFF. The CDR3 nucleotides read TGTGCCAGCAGCTTAACACAGGGGTGGGAGCAGTTCTTC.

This clone was seen a single time. This chain connects TRBV7-9 to TRBJ2-5; 8 nucleotides agree with TRBD1. Germline V gene lookup returns CDR1 SEHNR and CDR2 FQNEAQ (reference sequence). This CDR3 has 14 amino acids. Losses at the gene ends were 1 base for V and 5 bases for J; bases not matched to a gene: 3. CDR3 nucleotide sequence: TGTGCCAGCAGCTTAGGACAGGGGATGGAGACCCAGTACTTC. Amino acid sequence: CASSLGQGMETQYF.

This clone has just one count. The chain carries TRBV9 and TRBJ1-2; D may be TRBD1 (5 bases). Per germline, CDR1 SGDLS and CDR2 YYNGEE. This CDR3 is 15 amino acids long. V lost 4 bases and J lost 0, with 13 bases in between. The CDR3 loop reads CASSSPGGTNYGYTF. CDR3 coding DNA: TGTGCCAGCAGCTCCCCCGGGGGGACTAACTATGGCTACACCTTC.

The chain joins TRBV5-1 to TRBJ2-7; TRBD1 aligns across 9 bases. Germline V lookup: CDR1 SGHRS, CDR2 YFSETQ. The V segment lost 0 bases and the J segment 2 bases; nucleotides outside the gene matches: 3. This CDR3 is built from 15 residues. The CDR3 reads CASSLGQGGTYEQYF. In DNA, the CDR3 is TGCGCCAGCAGCTTGGGACAGGGGGGCACCTACGAGCAGTACTTC.

The CDR3 sequence is CATSRDRGMSNQPQHF. Written as DNA, the CDR3 is TGTGCCACCAGCAGAGATAGGGGAATGAGCAATCAGCCCCAGCATTTT. This sequence joins TRBV15 and TRBJ1-5; D is possibly TRBD1 (5 bases). This CDR3 has 16 residues. The V gene lost 0 bases and the J gene lost 1 base, with 10 bases spanning the gap. Germline V gene data show CDR1 as LNHNV and CDR2 as YYDKDF (reference sequence).

The chain's CDR3 is CASSRGGWVRSPLHF. Written as DNA, the CDR3 is TGTGCCAGCAGCAGAGGGGGCTGGGTACGCTCACCCCTCCACTTT. The rearrangement uses TRBV2 and TRBJ1-6; 7 positions match TRBD1. V was clipped by 6 bases and J by 10 bases; unmatched bases: 12. The CDR3 extends over 15 amino acids. The germline V gene has CDR1 SNHLY and CDR2 FYNNEI.

The V gene is TRBV21-1, the J gene TRBJ2-6; the table's D call TRBD1 went unverified against the DNA. TRBV21-1 is termed a pseudogene. This CDR3 contains 18 residues. The CDR3 sequence: CASSKAAGESSGANVLTF. CDR3 bases: TGTGCCAGCAGCAAAGCGGCAGGGGAGAGCTCTGGGGCCAACGTCCTGACTTTC.

The gene calls are TRBV6-2 or TRBV6-3 and TRBJ1-1; D might be TRBD1 (6 bases). Trimming shortened V by 6 bases and J by 1 base, and 18 bases separated the two germline ends. CDR3 length: 16 amino acids. Germline CDR1 is MNHEY and CDR2 is SVGEGT. CDR3: CASRPRTARGNTEAFF. The DNA for the CDR3 is TGTGCCAGCAGACCTAGGACAGCCCGCGGGAACACTGAAGCTTTCTTT.

As to this clone: The junction departs from the called germline gene at one end, perhaps through a read error. The rearrangement links TRBV5-1 to TRBJ1-4; the D gene is possibly TRBD1 (5 bases). The CDR3 runs to 15 residues. Per the germline V gene, CDR1 is SGHRS and CDR2 is YFSETQ. The CDR3 sequence: CASTLGRAGAEKLFF. The CDR3 DNA sequence: TGCGCCAGCACCTTGGGCAGGGCTGGTGCTGAAAAACTGTTTTTT.

The chain is built from TRBV5-1 and TRBJ2-5, with no clear D. In germline, CDR1 is SGHRS, CDR2 YFSETQ. V was shortened by 0 bases and J by 5 bases, with 11 bases between the two germline ends. This CDR3 is 14 amino acids long. The CDR3 DNA reads as TGCGCCAGCAGCTTGGCCAACCCTAAGGAGACCCAGTACTTC. Protein: CASSLANPKETQYF.

V gene TRBV6-5 combines with J gene TRBJ1-3; the D gene is possibly TRBD1 (6 bases). The V end lost 0 bases, the J end lost 3 bases, and 9 bases lay between the germline ends. The CDR3 totals 15 residues. Per germline, CDR1 MNHEY and CDR2 SVGAGI. As DNA, the CDR3 is TGTGCCAGCAGTTACTCGGCAGGGGTTGGAAACACCATATATTTT. Amino acid sequence: CASSYSAGVGNTIYF.

V and J are TRBV28 and TRBJ2-7, with D possibly TRBD1 on 5 matching bases. This CDR3 has 15 amino acids. Looked up from germline, CDR1 is MDHEN and CDR2 is SYDVKM. V lost 3 bases to trimming and J lost 0 bases, with 12 bases between them. CDR3 sequence: CASSFRTLYSYEQYF. DNA for the CDR3: TGTGCCAGCAGTTTTCGGACACTTTACTCCTACGAGCAGTACTTC.

This clone is a singleton in its sample. The gene calls are TRBV5-1 and TRBJ2-2; 10 bases are shared with TRBD1. J gave up 3 bases and V 4 bases, and 3 bases lay outside the gene matches. Germline assignment: CDR1 SGHRS and CDR2 YFSETQ. The CDR3 covers 15 residues. The CDR3 protein is CASSQGTGDTGELFF. Here the CDR3 DNA reads TGCGCCAGCAGCCAAGGGACAGGGGACACCGGGGAGCTGTTTTTT.

The chain combines TRBV10-3 with TRBJ2-5, with TRBD2 identical over 11 bases. The CDR3 is made up of 15 amino acids. CDR1 is ENHRY and CDR2 is SYGVKD in the germline V gene. Losses at the gene ends were 3 bases for V and 6 bases for J; bases not matched to a gene: 6. CDR3 loop: CAISDSSGGTKTQYF. CDR3 DNA: TGTGCCATCAGTGACTCTAGCGGGGGGACAAAGACCCAGTACTTC.

CDR3 sequence (DNA): TGTGCCTCTACAGAGTACAGCTATGGCTACACCTTC. It specifies CASTEYSYGYTF. This chain joins TRBV12-3 or TRBV12-4 and TRBJ1-2; D is unclear. V lost 11 bases and J lost 4, with 14 bases in between. This CDR3 comprises 12 residues.

CDR3 sequence: CASSLHPGRHSGGTF. The CDR3, as DNA: TGTGCCAGCAGTCTCCACCCCGGCAGGCATTCAGGGGGGACCTTC. V usage is TRBV6-5 and J usage is TRBJ1-2, with 7 bases fitting TRBD1. Trimming removed 5 bases from V and 14 bases from J; junction bases left unmatched: 20. The CDR3 contains 15 residues. Germline CDR1 reads MNHEY; CDR2 reads SVGAGI.

The genes are TRBV7-9 and TRBJ2-3; D is possibly TRBD2 (6 bases). CDR3 size: 15 residues. V gave up 1 base and J gave up 4 bases, with 12 bases separating them. Per the germline V gene, CDR1 is SEHNR and CDR2 is FQNEAQ (reference sequence). Here the CDR3 reads CASSLEVLAPDTQYF. The CDR3, as DNA: TGTGCCAGCAGCTTAGAAGTACTAGCCCCAGATACGCAGTATTTT.

This chain uses TRBV18 with TRBJ2-5; the match to TRBD1 covers 11 bases. Germline CDR1 is KGHSH and CDR2 is LQKENI. V trimming: 0 bases; J trimming: 2 bases; junction bases outside the gene matches: 11. The CDR3 runs to 19 residues. Here the CDR3 reads CASSPPQGVGQGEQETQYF. CDR3 nucleotides: TGTGCCAGCTCACCACCACAGGGAGTGGGACAGGGGGAACAAGAGACCCAGTACTTC.

This clone was picked up a small number of times. This rearrangement joins TRBV28 to TRBJ2-7; 9 positions match TRBD1. Germline assignment: CDR1 MDHEN and CDR2 SYDVKM. Trimming at V came to 6 bases and at J to 3 bases, leaving 6 bases not matched to a gene. The CDR3 runs 14 residues. Here the CDR3 reads CASRPGQGYYEQYF. In DNA form, the CDR3 reads TGTGCCAGCAGACCGGGACAGGGATACTACGAGCAGTACTTC.

The J gene is TRBJ1-2, the V gene TRBV28; D is unresolved. The CDR3 runs 12 residues. Trimming shortened V by 5 bases and J by 5 bases, and 9 bases separated the two germline ends. Germline CDR1 and CDR2: MDHEN and SYDVKM. CDR3 sequence: CASSGEGYGYTF. DNA for the CDR3: TGTGCCAGCAGTGGAGAAGGATATGGCTACACCTTC.

This chain connects TRBV27 to TRBJ2-5; 8 bases map to TRBD2. Germline CDR1 is MNHEY and CDR2 is SMNVEV (reference sequence). J lost 5 bases, V lost 3 bases, and 11 bases had no gene match. This CDR3 spans 16 amino acids. The CDR3 sequence: CASSFLVGGGFETQYF. For the CDR3, the DNA is TGTGCCAGCAGTTTTCTTGTTGGCGGGGGGTTCGAGACCCAGTACTTC.

The J gene is TRBJ1-6, the V gene TRBV14; D is possibly TRBD1 (6 bases). The V end was cut by 6 bases, the J end by 0 bases, with 9 bases between. This CDR3 is 15 amino acids long. CDR1 is SGHDN, CDR2 FVKESK, per germline. The CDR3 loop reads CASRLDSSYNSPLHF. CDR3 DNA sequence: TGTGCCAGCAGACTGGACAGCTCCTATAATTCACCCCTCCACTTT. The variable domain in full, completed from reference TRBV14 and TRBJ1-6, reads EAGVTQFPSHSVIEKGQTVTLRCDPISGHDNLYWYRRVMGKEIKFLLHFVKESKQDESGMPNNRFLAERTGGTYSTLKVQPAELEDSGVYFCASRLDSSYNSPLHFGNGTRLTVT.

The chain links TRBV7-8 to TRBJ2-1, with TRBD2 matching over 7 bases. Trimming cost V 0 bases and J 7 bases; bases outside gene matches: 6. The CDR3 contains 15 residues. Germline CDR1 SGHVS, CDR2 FQNEAQ. The CDR3 bases are TGTGCCAGCAGCTTAGCAAGGGGTAGCGGGAATGAGCAGTTCTTC. Residues: CASSLARGSGNEQFF. The full variable domain, its missing parts supplied by reference TRBV7-8 and TRBJ2-1, is GAGVSQSPRYKVAKRGQDVALRCDPISGHVSLFWYQQALGQGPEFLTYFQNEAQLDKSGLPSDRFFAERPEGSVSTLKIQRTQQEDSAVYLCASSLARGSGNEQFFGPGTRLTVL.

The chain couples TRBV9 to TRBJ1-1, with D tentatively TRBD1 (6 bases). CDR1 SGDLS and CDR2 YYNGEE come from the germline V gene. The V and J ends lost 0 bases and 7 bases respectively, with 13 bases between them. The CDR3 runs 14 residues. CDR3 sequence (DNA): TGTGCCAGCAGCGTAGCTCGTAAGGACAGTGAAGCTTTCTTT. It specifies CASSVARKDSEAFF.

The J gene is TRBJ2-2, the V gene TRBV24-1; weak D call: TRBD1 (5 bases). With 12 bases removed from V and 4 bases from J, the gap between germline ends came to 17 bases. CDR3 length equals 14 residues. Looked up from germline, CDR1 is KGHDR and CDR2 is SFDVKD. This CDR3 is CAVGVGQGTGELFF. In DNA, the CDR3 is TGTGCCGTTGGGGTCGGGCAGGGCACCGGGGAGCTGTTTTTT.

This CDR3 reads CASSLSRDNQPQHF. The CDR3 nucleotides are TGTGCCAGCAGTCTCAGTCGGGACAATCAGCCCCAGCATTTT. The chain has TRBV25-1 and TRBJ1-5, with D hard to call. CDR1 is MGHDK, CDR2 SYGVNS, per germline. This CDR3 comprises 14 residues. Trimming cost V 5 bases and J 3 bases, with 11 bases left between them.

The gene calls are TRBV20-1 and TRBJ2-2; a possible D gene is TRBD1 (7 bases). Per germline, CDR1 DFQATT and CDR2 SNEGSKA (reference sequence). The CDR3 loop spans 14 amino acids. V dropped 3 bases and J dropped 6 bases, with 14 bases sitting between them. CDR3 protein: CSASRQGGSGELFF. DNA of the CDR3: TGCAGTGCTAGTCGTCAGGGGGGATCCGGGGAGCTGTTTTTT.

The CDR3 here is CASSQKTGTGGYGYTF. The CDR3 coding sequence is TGCGCCAGCAGCCAAAAAACCGGGACAGGGGGCTATGGCTACACCTTC. V is TRBV4-1 and J is TRBJ1-2, with 11 bases that match TRBD1. V lost 2 bases, J lost 4 bases, and 6 bases stayed unmatched. The CDR3 is 16 amino acids. Germline V gene data show CDR1 as MGHRA and CDR2 as YSYEKL.

The rearrangement links TRBV11-2 to TRBJ2-7; weak D call: TRBD2 (6 bases). V dropped 1 base and J dropped 3 bases, with 19 bases sitting between them. This CDR3 has 17 residues. Looked up from germline, CDR1 is SGHAT and CDR2 is FQNNGV. The CDR3 sequence: CASSLGGIRESGYEQYF. DNA for the CDR3: TGTGCCAGCAGCTTAGGAGGGATTCGGGAGTCGGGCTACGAGCAGTACTTC.